The next 8 T cell receptor beta chains were all read from a single sample in a study of blood T cell repertoires in COVID-19. The table came from immunoSEQ multiplex PCR; TCRdb's copy has only in-frame clones and leaves some out. The sample contains tens of thousands of clones, approximately 80% of which appear only once. Sequencing was performed on peripheral blood. The source is a human donor in a cohort sampled during active COVID-19.

This clone has a single count. V gene TRBV24-1 combines with J gene TRBJ1-1, with TRBD1 matching over 10 bases. The CDR3 runs to 15 residues. V trimming: 7 bases; J trimming: 5 bases; junction bases outside the gene matches: 9. Germline-derived CDR1 and CDR2 are KGHDR and SFDVKD. CDR3 residues: CATSVSGQGLTEAFF. Written as DNA, the CDR3 is TGTGCCACCAGCGTCTCGGGACAGGGGTTGACTGAAGCTTTCTTT.

The chain uses TRBV2 and TRBJ1-5; the D gene is possibly TRBD1 (6 bases). This CDR3 has 14 residues. Trimming removed 4 bases from V and 3 bases from J, with 10 bases in between. Looked up from germline, CDR1 is SNHLY and CDR2 is FYNNEI. The CDR3 loop is CASSVGTINQPQHF. CDR3 sequence (DNA): TGTGCCAGCAGTGTGGGGACAATCAATCAGCCCCAGCATTTT.

J is TRBJ2-3 and V is TRBV10-1, with D perhaps matching TRBD1 or TRBD2 (5 bases each). Germline-derived CDR1 and CDR2 are WNHNN and SYGVQD (reference sequence). V lost 6 bases and J lost 1, with 14 bases in between. This CDR3 is 15 amino acids long. CDR3 protein: CASSEGSLGTDTQYF. CDR3 nucleotides: TGCGCCAGCAGCGAGGGGAGCTTGGGCACAGATACGCAGTATTTT.

This clone was recorded a few times. Sequence at one end of the junction differs from germline and may be a read error. The rearrangement joins TRBV7-7 to TRBJ2-2; 9 nucleotides agree with TRBD2. The V gene's germline CDR1 is SSHAT and CDR2 FNYEAQ (reference sequence). The CDR3 spans 16 residues. For the CDR3, the DNA is TGTGCTAGCAGCTTAGGGCCTAGCGGGATGGCCGGGGAGCTGTTTTTT. Its translation is CASSLGPSGMAGELFF.

This chain connects TRBV7-9 to TRBJ1-3; no definite D call. Germline CDR1 is SEHNR and CDR2 is FQNEAQ (reference sequence). V was pared by 5 bases and J by 3 bases, with 17 bases between. The CDR3 has 16 amino acids. CDR3 DNA: TGTGCCAGCAGCCCAGACCCGGGAGTCTTTGGAAACACCATATATTTT. It translates to CASSPDPGVFGNTIYF.

The CDR3 loop reads CASRTGGRNEQYF. The CDR3 DNA reads TGTGCCAGCAGGACAGGGGGCCGGAACGAGCAGTACTTC. The chain uses TRBV2 and TRBJ2-7, with 10 nucleotides matching TRBD1. The V and J ends lost 6 bases and 5 bases, in that order; junction bases with no gene match: 4. The CDR3 has 13 amino acids. Germline V gene data show CDR1 as SNHLY and CDR2 as FYNNEI.

This rearrangement joins TRBV15 to TRBJ1-6, with 11 bases lining up with TRBD1. There are 16 residues in the CDR3. J gave up 9 bases and V 0 bases, and 4 bases lay outside the gene matches. In germline, CDR1 is LNHNV, CDR2 YYDKDF (reference sequence). CDR3 region: CATSRDWTGGGSPLHF. The DNA of the CDR3 is TGTGCCACCAGCAGAGATTGGACAGGGGGCGGTTCACCCCTCCACTTT. Using reference TRBV15 and TRBJ1-6 for the parts outside the CDR3, the full variable domain is DAMVIQNPRYQVTQFGKPVTLSCSQTLNHNVMYWYQQKSSQAPKLLFHYYDKDFNNEADTPDNFQSRRPNTSFCFLDIRSPGLGDTAMYLCATSRDWTGGGSPLHFGNGTRLTVT.

The rearrangement uses TRBV18 and TRBJ2-7, with 7 bases aligning to TRBD2. The ends lost 7 bases at V and 6 bases at J; junction bases unmatched: 6. The CDR3 loop spans 12 amino acids. Germline V lookup: CDR1 KGHSH, CDR2 LQKENI. The chain's CDR3 is CASYAWGGEQYF. CDR3 DNA: TGTGCCAGCTACGCCTGGGGGGGCGAGCAGTACTTC.